A single sample gave rise to the 17 T cell receptor beta chains below, sequenced in a study of spatial heterogeneity in lung cancer. Documented time point: blood at routine non-recurrence follow-up after resection. TCRdb re-derived calls from the 5' RACE reads in MiXCR, one entry per CDR3 protein. Here the sample spans 35,000 to 50,000 distinct CDR3 sequences, approximately 22% being singletons. The sequences come from PBMCs, collected at follow-up. These receptors all come from a female donor with early-stage non-small cell lung cancer.

V and J are TRBV7-3 and TRBJ2-1, with D unresolved. The CDR3 is made up of 14 amino acids. V was shortened by 0 bases and J by 5 bases, with 8 bases between the two germline ends. In germline, CDR1 is SGHTA, CDR2 FQGTGA. The CDR3 protein is CASSLTVRDNEQFF. CDR3 sequence (DNA): TGTGCCAGCAGCTTAACGGTGCGTGACAATGAGCAGTTCTTC. The complete variable domain, with remaining parts taken from reference TRBV7-3 and TRBJ2-1, reads GAGVSQTPSNKVTEKGKYVELRCDPISGHTALYWYRQSLGQGPEFLIYFQGTGAADDSGLPNDRFFAVRPEGSVSTLKIQRTERGDSAVYLCASSLTVRDNEQFFGPGTRLTVL.

In this sample, this clonotype turned up a few times. The chain has TRBV12-3 or TRBV12-4 and TRBJ1-1; D might be TRBD1 (6 bases). The CDR3 is 13 residues long. V lost 7 bases and J 4 bases, leaving 13 bases between the germline ends. The CDR3 sequence is CASTFGGGTEAFF. The CDR3 bases are TGTGCCAGCACCTTTGGAGGGGGCACTGAAGCTTTCTTT.

The chain employs TRBV11-2 and TRBJ2-1; 10 bases map to TRBD2. There are 15 residues in the CDR3. The V gene's germline CDR1 is SGHAT and CDR2 FQNNGV. With 1 base clipped from V and 11 bases from J, the junction kept 8 bases outside the gene matches. The CDR3 DNA sequence: TGTGCCAGCAGCTTAGGAGCGGGAGGGCCATGGAAGCAGTTCTTC. Translation: CASSLGAGGPWKQFF.

CDR3 DNA sequence: TGTGCCAGCAGCTTAAGGAGGGTTGGTGGCTACACCTTC. Translated, it gives CASSLRRVGGYTF. This chain connects TRBV7-9 to TRBJ1-2, with D unresolved. V dropped 2 bases and J dropped 7 bases, with 11 bases sitting between them. The CDR3 is 13 amino acids. Germline CDR1 and CDR2: SEHNR and FQNEAQ (reference sequence).

By share, this clonotype counts as medium-sized. V is TRBV7-2 and J is TRBJ2-1; TRBD2 matches at 7 bases. The CDR3 sequence is 12 residues long. The J segment lost 7 bases and the V segment lost 4 bases, leaving 1 base of the junction unmatched. Germline V gene data show CDR1 as SGHTA and CDR2 as FQGNSA. The CDR3 reads CASSSGGNEQFF. Here the CDR3 DNA reads TGTGCCAGCAGCTCCGGGGGGAATGAGCAGTTCTTC.

The chain has TRBV7-2 and TRBJ1-2; 9 bases align to TRBD1. CDR1 is SGHTA and CDR2 is FQGNSA in the germline V gene. CDR3 length: 13 amino acids. V shed 8 bases and J 9 bases; nucleotides not matched to a gene: 10. The CDR3 nucleotides read TGTGCCAGCTCGACGAGCGGACAGGGGCGCTACACCTTC. This sequence encodes CASSTSGQGRYTF.

Only a few counts were recorded for this clonotype. The CDR3, as DNA: TGCAGCGCCGACGAAGCGGGGGGGACAGATACGCAGTATTTT. Translation: CSADEAGGTDTQYF. V gene TRBV29-1 combines with J gene TRBJ2-3; 10 nucleotides line up with TRBD2. This CDR3 has 14 residues. CDR1 SQVTM and CDR2 ANQGSEA come from the germline V gene. Trimming at V came to 7 bases and at J to 3 bases, leaving 7 bases not matched to a gene.

The table lists this clonotype with many counts. The J gene is TRBJ1-1, the V gene TRBV6-6; TRBD1 matches 12 bases. V lost 6 bases, J lost 6 bases, and 8 bases stayed unmatched. Germline lookup yields CDR1 MNHNY and CDR2 SVGAGI (reference sequence). This CDR3 region has 15 residues. This CDR3 is CASRRPGQGAPEAFF. The CDR3 DNA sequence: TGTGCCAGCAGGCGCCCGGGACAGGGGGCCCCTGAAGCTTTCTTT.

A few counts support this clonotype. The chain recombines TRBV7-3 with TRBJ2-2, with 8 nucleotides matching TRBD2. J lost 3 bases, V lost 3 bases, and 3 bases had no gene match. The germline CDR1 and CDR2 sequences are SGHTA and FQGTGA. The CDR3 consists of 15 residues. The CDR3 DNA reads TGTGCCAGCAGCTTGCGGGGGGAGGACACCGGGGAGCTGTTTTTT. Protein product: CASSLRGEDTGELFF.

The chain links TRBV12-3 or TRBV12-4 to TRBJ1-2; no definite D call. The ends were cut back, 3 bases at V and 0 bases at J, with 2 bases in the middle. The CDR3 is made up of 12 amino acids. CDR3 coding DNA: TGTGCCAGCAGTTTTACTAACTATGGCTACACCTTC. This translates into CASSFTNYGYTF.

The chain joins TRBV12-3 or TRBV12-4 to TRBJ1-2; 9 bases line up with TRBD1. This CDR3 has 14 residues. V lost 5 bases and J lost 8; bases outside the gene matches: 9. The CDR3 region has the DNA TGTGCCAGCAGTGCCGGCAACAGGGGGCGCGGCTACACCTTC. Its protein product is CASSAGNRGRGYTF.

The rearrangement joins TRBV18 to TRBJ2-7, with 7 bases identical to TRBD1. The CDR3 covers 15 residues. The J segment lost 7 bases and the V segment lost 2 bases, leaving 11 bases of the junction unmatched. Germline V gene lookup returns CDR1 KGHSH and CDR2 LQKENI. CDR3 loop: CASSPEGYRGGEQYV. Here the CDR3 DNA reads TGTGCCAGCTCACCAGAGGGGTACAGGGGCGGAGAGCAGTACGTC.

The chain couples TRBV7-3 to TRBJ1-2, with D tentatively TRBD1 (5 bases). CDR1 and CDR2 from the germline V gene are SGHTA and FQGTGA. Trimming stripped 5 bases from V and 7 bases from J, with 14 bases between. The length of the CDR3 is 13 residues. The CDR3 spells CASSQPGQGGYTF. In DNA form, the CDR3 reads TGTGCCAGCAGCCAGCCCGGCCAGGGTGGCTACACCTTC.

This clonotype occurred a few times. The gene calls are TRBV29-1 and TRBJ2-1; D is perhaps TRBD1 or TRBD2 (5 bases each). The V end lost 3 bases, the J end lost 4 bases, and 13 bases lay between the germline ends. Germline V CDR1 and CDR2: SQVTM, ANQGSEA. CDR3 length equals 14 residues. This CDR3 reads CSVERGTGYNEQFF. DNA of the CDR3: TGCAGCGTTGAGAGAGGGACGGGGTACAATGAGCAGTTCTTC.

This clonotype was counted at least ten times. The chain couples TRBV11-3 to TRBJ1-1; D remains ambiguous. V lost 5 bases, J lost 2 bases, and 9 bases lay in between. Per the germline V gene, CDR1 is SGHNT and CDR2 is YENEEA. The CDR3 has 13 amino acids. The CDR3 DNA reads TGTGCCAGCAGCAACCCGAGAAACACTGAAGCTTTCTTT. It translates to CASSNPRNTEAFF.

CDR3 protein: CASSLVRGRGGTGELFF. DNA for the CDR3: TGTGCCAGCAGCTTAGTTCGTGGGAGAGGGGGCACCGGGGAGCTGTTTTTT. This chain links TRBV7-2 with TRBJ2-2; possibly TRBD1 for D (6 bases). V was trimmed by 1 base and J by 4 bases, leaving 16 bases between them. This CDR3 has 17 amino acids. The germline V gene encodes CDR1 SGHTA and CDR2 FQGNSA.

V usage is TRBV30 and J usage is TRBJ2-1, with D possibly being TRBD2 (5 bases). Trimming removed 1 base from V and 1 base from J, with 14 bases in between. Germline lookup yields CDR1 GTSNPN and CDR2 SVGIG (reference sequence). The CDR3 loop spans 16 amino acids. In nucleotides, the CDR3 is TGTGCCTGGAGTGGCCTGACGGCGGGTTCCTACAATGAGCAGTTCTTC. Translation gives CAWSGLTAGSYNEQFF. Supplemented by reference TRBV30 and TRBJ2-1, the full variable domain reads SQTIHQWPATLVQPVGSPLSLECTVEGTSNPNLYWYRQAAGRGLQLLFYSVGIGQISSEVPQNLSASRPQDRQFILSSKKLLLSDSGFYLCAWSGLTAGSYNEQFFGPGTRLTVL.